The 29 T cell receptor beta chains reported below all come from one sample, sequenced in a study of post-analysis software for immune sequencing data. Study-wide points: There were a handful of TRBV segments more frequent in patients than controls, and TRBV5-6, TRBV5-1 and TRBV20-1 were among them.

Antigens of these TCRs are unknown. Unique molecular identifiers featured in each of the TCR beta cDNA libraries. TCRdb called the PCR reads again in MiXCR, with one record for every CDR3 protein. This table holds about 760,000 distinct CDR3 sequences, roughly 30% found once. Material for sequencing was blood. All receptors derive from a girl aged 5 to 17 with multiple sclerosis.

This clonotype was detected many times. The rearrangement joins TRBV6-5 to TRBJ2-1, with D perhaps assigned TRBD1 or TRBD2 (5 bases each). Trimming stripped 2 bases from V and 9 bases from J, with 11 bases between. Germline V lookup: CDR1 MNHEY, CDR2 SVGAGI. This CDR3 region has 13 residues. CDR3 in amino acids: CASSYGTESEQFF. In nucleotides, the CDR3 is TGTGCCAGCAGTTACGGGACGGAAAGTGAGCAGTTCTTC.

The V gene is TRBV7-9, the J gene TRBJ1-2; D call uncertain. The CDR3 consists of 15 residues. Germline loops: CDR1 SEHNR, CDR2 FQNEAQ (reference sequence). V lost 1 base and J 2 bases, leaving 11 bases between the germline ends. This chain's CDR3 is CASSLGSDLNYGYTF. The CDR3 DNA reads as TGTGCCAGCAGCTTAGGTTCGGACTTAAACTATGGCTACACCTTC. The whole variable domain, remainder taken from reference TRBV7-9 and TRBJ1-2, is DTGVSQNPRHKITKRGQNVTFRCDPISEHNRLYWYRQTLGQGPEFLTYFQNEAQLEKSRLLSDRFSAERPKGSFSTLEIQRTEQGDSAMYLCASSLGSDLNYGYTFGSGTRLTVV.

This rearrangement joins TRBV29-1 to TRBJ2-1; 8 nucleotides agree with TRBD2. V dropped 3 bases and J dropped 8; count of bases not matched to a gene: 15. The germline CDR1 and CDR2 sequences are SQVTM and ANQGSEA. The CDR3 runs to 16 residues. This chain's CDR3 is CSVDGGGKRELDEQFF. CDR3 nucleotide sequence: TGCAGCGTTGACGGCGGGGGTAAGCGGGAGCTGGATGAGCAGTTCTTC.

The V call is TRBV11-2, the J call TRBJ2-1; D is perhaps TRBD2 (5 bases). Germline lookup yields CDR1 SGHAT and CDR2 FQNNGV. The CDR3 loop spans 12 amino acids. V lost 5 bases, J lost 10 bases, and 12 bases lay in between. This CDR3 is CASSDGWEEQFF. In DNA, the CDR3 is TGTGCCAGCAGCGATGGGTGGGAGGAGCAGTTCTTC.

This clonotype has more than one count but fewer than ten. The chain uses TRBV7-8 and TRBJ2-3; possibly TRBD1 for D (5 bases). The CDR3 contains 17 residues. The germline V and J ends were trimmed by 3 bases and 3 bases, with 19 bases remaining between them. Per germline, CDR1 SGHVS and CDR2 FQNEAQ. Here the CDR3 reads CASSLSTWGLQTDTQYF. As DNA, the CDR3 is TGTGCCAGCAGCTTGTCCACCTGGGGCTTACAGACAGATACGCAGTATTTT. Full variable domain (missing parts from reference TRBV7-8 and TRBJ2-3): GAGVSQSPRYKVAKRGQDVALRCDPISGHVSLFWYQQALGQGPEFLTYFQNEAQLDKSGLPSDRFFAERPEGSVSTLKIQRTQQEDSAVYLCASSLSTWGLQTDTQYFGPGTRLTVL.

This chain connects TRBV28 to TRBJ2-1; TRBD2 matches 10 bases. The ends lost 10 bases at V and 9 bases at J; junction bases unmatched: 15. This CDR3 has 15 residues. From germline, CDR1 is MDHEN and CDR2 SYDVKM. CDR3 bases: TGTGCCATCCAAGGGGCTAGCGGGAGTCGAAGTGAGCAGTTCTTC. The encoded protein is CAIQGASGSRSEQFF.

This rearrangement joins TRBV12-3 or TRBV12-4 to TRBJ2-5, with 9 bases aligning to TRBD2. V shed 6 bases and J 4 bases; nucleotides not matched to a gene: 27. This CDR3 spans 21 amino acids. CDR3 residues: CASSLALLRGGAVWSSETQYF. CDR3 nucleotide sequence: TGTGCCAGCAGCCTCGCCCTTTTGCGCGGGGGGGCCGTATGGTCGTCAGAGACCCAGTACTTC.

This chain connects TRBV28 to TRBJ2-1; D is ambiguous. There are 18 residues in the CDR3. V lost 4 bases to trimming and J lost 9 bases, with 28 bases between them. Germline CDR1 and CDR2: MDHEN and SYDVKM. CDR3 sequence reads: CASSSPTPLAGINVEQFF. The CDR3 DNA is TGTGCCAGCAGTTCCCCAACTCCGTTGGCAGGAATTAACGTTGAGCAGTTCTTC.

This clonotype appeared a few times. The V gene is TRBV5-1, the J gene TRBJ1-1; D is undetermined. V was cut by 0 bases and J by 0 bases, with 12 bases left in between. CDR3 length: 16 amino acids. The germline gives CDR1 SGHRS, CDR2 YFSETQ. In nucleotides, the CDR3 is TGCGCCAGCAGCTTGGCCACTAAGGGCCTGAACACTGAAGCTTTCTTT. It translates to CASSLATKGLNTEAFF.

This clonotype was observed a handful of times. The chain employs TRBV5-1 and TRBJ1-1; D unclear. Germline CDR1 and CDR2: SGHRS and YFSETQ. The CDR3 loop spans 15 amino acids. Trimming shortened V by 3 bases and J by 1 base, and 13 bases separated the two germline ends. CDR3 residues: CASSWRRSGNTEAFF. The CDR3 coding sequence is TGCGCCAGCAGCTGGAGGCGTTCGGGGAACACTGAAGCTTTCTTT.

This clonotype was seen only a few times. The chain combines TRBV7-2 with TRBJ2-1; the D call may be TRBD1 or TRBD2 (6 bases each). This CDR3 is 17 amino acids long. Trimming took 4 bases from V and 0 from J, leaving 16 bases between them. Germline values: CDR1 SGHTA, CDR2 FQGNSA. The CDR3 DNA is TGTGCCAGCAGCTGCTCGGGGGCGCGGAGCTCCTACAATGAGCAGTTCTTC. Amino acid sequence: CASSCSGARSSYNEQFF. Looking up the rest from reference TRBV7-2 and TRBJ2-1 gives the full variable domain: GAGVSQSPSNKVTEKGKDVELRCDPISGHTALYWYRQSLGQGLEFLIYFQGNSAPDKSGLPSDRFSAERTGGSVSTLTIQRTQQEDSAVYLCASSCSGARSSYNEQFFGPGTRLTVL.

V gene TRBV2 combines with J gene TRBJ2-4; the D gene could be TRBD1 or TRBD2 (5 bases each). Judging by the DNA end, TRBJ2-7 fits better; the J call may be wrong. The CDR3 is 14 amino acids. Germline loops: CDR1 SNHLY, CDR2 FYNNEI. The CDR3 DNA is TGTGCCAGCAGAGACCGGGACCGAGACTACGAGCAGTACTTC. Translating gives CASRDRDRDYEQYF.

This clonotype was counted between two and nine times. The chain has TRBV20-1 and TRBJ1-1, with D perhaps matching TRBD1 (6 bases). V dropped 0 bases and J dropped 1 base, with 15 bases sitting between them. This CDR3 has 16 amino acids. Germline V gene sequence: CDR1 DFQATT, CDR2 SNEGSKA (reference sequence). The CDR3 bases are TGCAGTGCTAGAGATATCGGGGGGGACACGAACACTGAAGCTTTCTTT. This codes for CSARDIGGDTNTEAFF.

The sample holds a few counts of this clonotype. The chain uses TRBV7-2 and TRBJ1-5; 8 nucleotides line up with TRBD1. The CDR3 covers 15 residues. CDR1 is SGHTA, CDR2 FQGNSA, per germline. V dropped 6 bases and J dropped 4; count of bases not matched to a gene: 8. CDR3 loop: CASSPPGQVNQPQHF. The CDR3 bases are TGTGCCAGCAGTCCCCCGGGACAGGTTAATCAGCCCCAGCATTTT. The full variable domain, its missing parts supplied by reference TRBV7-2 and TRBJ1-5, is GAGVSQSPSNKVTEKGKDVELRCDPISGHTALYWYRQSLGQGLEFLIYFQGNSAPDKSGLPSDRFSAERTGGSVSTLTIQRTQQEDSAVYLCASSPPGQVNQPQHFGDGTRLSIL.

The chain is built from TRBV4-2 and TRBJ1-1; 7 bases fit TRBD1. The trim removed 2 bases at V and 1 base at J, leaving 10 bases unmatched. Germline assignment: CDR1 LGHNA and CDR2 YNFKEQ. The length of the CDR3 is 17 residues. The CDR3 is CASSQRVTGAGNTEAFF. As DNA, the CDR3 is TGTGCCAGCAGCCAAAGAGTAACAGGGGCCGGGAACACTGAAGCTTTCTTT.

This clonotype turned up a few times. V is TRBV6-1 and J is TRBJ2-1; D unresolved. The CDR3 is 13 residues long. Trimming stripped 6 bases from V and 5 bases from J, with 11 bases between. CDR1 and CDR2 (germline): MNHNS, SASEGT. CDR3 protein: CASSGQPNNEQFF. CDR3 in DNA: TGTGCCAGCAGCGGTCAGCCCAACAATGAGCAGTTCTTC.

J is TRBJ1-6 and V is TRBV20-1, with 7 bases identical to TRBD1. Looked up from germline, CDR1 is DFQATT and CDR2 is SNEGSKA (reference sequence). CDR3 length: 16 amino acids. V was clipped by 6 bases and J by 12 bases; unmatched bases: 20. In DNA, the CDR3 is TGCAGTGCCTTCCTCGGAGGCGCAGGGGGTTCTTTACCCCTCCACTTT. Translated, it gives CSAFLGGAGGSLPLHF.

The rearrangement links TRBV27 to TRBJ2-3; the D gene is possibly TRBD1 (6 bases). CDR3 length: 11 amino acids. Per germline, CDR1 MNHEY and CDR2 SMNVEV (reference sequence). With 7 bases removed from V and 5 bases from J, the gap between germline ends came to 7 bases. The CDR3 coding sequence is TGTGCCAGCAAGACAGGAGATACGCAGTATTTT. This translates into CASKTGDTQYF.

V gene TRBV6-2 or TRBV6-3 combines with J gene TRBJ2-7, with D perhaps being TRBD1 or TRBD2 (5 bases each). The germline V gene encodes CDR1 MNHEY and CDR2 SVGEGT. This CDR3 comprises 14 residues. Trimming cost V 7 bases and J 3 bases, with 16 bases left between them. CDR3 in amino acids: CASIRAGNNYEQYF. CDR3 DNA: TGTGCCAGCATCAGGGCCGGGAACAACTACGAGCAGTACTTC.

The V and J genes are TRBV7-8 and TRBJ2-5, with 8 bases lining up with TRBD1. This CDR3 has 16 amino acids. Germline CDR1 SGHVS, CDR2 FQNEAQ. Germline trimming cut 4 bases from V and 5 bases from J; bases unmatched to any gene: 12. The CDR3 here is CASSSTETGARETQYF. CDR3 DNA sequence: TGTGCCAGCAGCTCAACCGAGACAGGGGCCCGGGAGACCCAGTACTTC.

This clonotype showed up many times. The genes are TRBV14 and TRBJ2-1; no clear D gene. The CDR3 length is 15 residues. Germline CDR1 is SGHDN and CDR2 is FVKESK. V dropped 0 bases and J dropped 4 bases, with 10 bases sitting between them. CDR3 sequence: CASSQDFGEYNEQFF. The CDR3 coding sequence is TGTGCCAGCAGCCAAGATTTCGGAGAGTACAATGAGCAGTTCTTC.

For this clonotype: No conserved phenylalanine or tryptophan ends this CDR3, so it is likely a read error. J is TRBJ2-3 and V is TRBV5-1; D remains ambiguous. Deletions cut 4 bases from V and 5 bases from J, with 8 bases between. CDR1 is SGHRS and CDR2 is YFSETQ in the germline V gene. This CDR3 has 12 residues. The CDR3 DNA reads as TGCGCCAGCAGCCCTTTTGGAGATACGCAGTATTTG. Amino acid sequence: CASSPFGDTQYL.

This clonotype was picked up one time. The chain joins TRBV10-3 to TRBJ1-6; TRBD1 aligns across 11 bases. The trim removed 4 bases at V and 8 bases at J, leaving 4 bases unmatched. The germline CDR1 and CDR2 sequences are ENHRY and SYGVKD. The CDR3 consists of 15 residues. In nucleotides, the CDR3 is TGTGCCATCAGTGTGGGGGGACAGGGGGATTCACCCCTCCACTTT. Translating it yields CAISVGGQGDSPLHF.

This clonotype was observed a handful of times. This chain connects TRBV6-2 or TRBV6-3 to TRBJ2-7; no clear D. The length of the CDR3 is 14 residues. Germline-derived CDR1 and CDR2 are MNHEY and SVGEGT. V shed 8 bases and J shed 0 bases, with 14 bases lying between them. Written as DNA, the CDR3 is TGTGCCAGCTGGAGAAAGATGAGCTCCTACGAGCAGTACTTC. Translating gives CASWRKMSSYEQYF.

V and J are TRBV20-1 and TRBJ1-5; 7 bases map to TRBD1. Trimming took 3 bases from V and 2 from J; bases not matched to a gene: 16. Looked up from germline, CDR1 is DFQATT and CDR2 is SNEGSKA (reference sequence). The CDR3 contains 18 residues. Here the CDR3 DNA reads TGCAGTGCTAGGCCCCTAGGGGTGGGGCAGGGGGGCAATCAGCCCCAGCATTTT. It specifies CSARPLGVGQGGNQPQHF.

This clonotype was detected ten times or more. The chain carries TRBV12-3 or TRBV12-4 and TRBJ2-3, with 8 positions matching TRBD2. The junction had 11 bases not matched to a gene; V was cut back by 2 bases and J by 4 bases. The CDR3 runs 17 residues. The CDR3 sequence: CASSLSPGLGFPDTQYF. The CDR3 region has the DNA TGTGCCAGCAGTTTATCCCCGGGACTAGGGTTCCCAGATACGCAGTATTTT.

CDR3 sequence: CASSQDLTASSYEQYF. The DNA of the CDR3 is TGCGCCAGCAGCCAAGACCTGACTGCTTCCTCCTACGAGCAGTACTTC. J is TRBJ2-7 and V is TRBV4-3; D call uncertain. The ends were cut back, 0 bases at V and 0 bases at J, with 12 bases in the middle. The CDR3 runs to 16 residues. Germline V lookup: CDR1 LGHNA, CDR2 YSLEER.

The V gene is TRBV29-1, the J gene TRBJ1-6; D is unclear. The CDR3 is 13 residues long. Germline V gene data show CDR1 as SQVTM and CDR2 as ANQGSEA. Trimming cost V 6 bases and J 9 bases, with 15 bases left between them. CDR3 coding DNA: TGCAGCGTCCGGACCGAGTTCAGTTCACCCCTCCACTTT. Its translation: CSVRTEFSSPLHF.

In its sample, this clonotype was seen a few times. The V call is TRBV15, the J call TRBJ2-5; possible D gene TRBD2, 6 bases. Germline V gene data show CDR1 as LNHNV and CDR2 as YYDKDF (reference sequence). CDR3 length equals 15 residues. Trimming left V 0 bases short and J 2 bases short, with 10 bases between. CDR3: CATSRDGGRQETQYF. The CDR3 DNA reads as TGTGCCACCAGCAGAGATGGGGGGAGACAAGAGACCCAGTACTTC.